The clone carrying this T cell receptor beta chain has only one observation. The sample originates from a study of blood T cell repertoires in COVID-19. Study details: Samples of COVID-19 (acute and convalescent) were obtained from the United States, Italy and Spain. PBMCs, B-cell-depleted T cells, or T cells provided the cDNA or gDNA that made up the material.

Methods used by the authors: Reference gene primer amplification yielded estimated nucleated cell counts. Produced via immunoSEQ multiplex PCR; TCRdb's table is partial and in-frame only. That table furnishes V, J and clone size, whereas the DNA furnished D and trimming. The sample yields some 96,000 clones, around four fifths seen once. Germline V gene sequence: CDR1 LGHDT, CDR2 YNNKEL (reference sequence). The V end was cut by 3 bases, the J end by 5 bases, with 16 bases between. This CDR3 has 15 amino acids. This TCR was sampled from a man in his forties or fifties with active or convalescent COVID-19. The rearrangement links TRBV3-1 (or the pseudogene TRBV3-2) to TRBJ2-5; perhaps TRBD2 as D (6 bases). Sample: peripheral blood. The CDR3 coding sequence is TGTGCCAGCAGCCATCTTACAGGTGGGGGGGAGACCCAGTACTTC. Translating it yields CASSHLTGGGETQYF.